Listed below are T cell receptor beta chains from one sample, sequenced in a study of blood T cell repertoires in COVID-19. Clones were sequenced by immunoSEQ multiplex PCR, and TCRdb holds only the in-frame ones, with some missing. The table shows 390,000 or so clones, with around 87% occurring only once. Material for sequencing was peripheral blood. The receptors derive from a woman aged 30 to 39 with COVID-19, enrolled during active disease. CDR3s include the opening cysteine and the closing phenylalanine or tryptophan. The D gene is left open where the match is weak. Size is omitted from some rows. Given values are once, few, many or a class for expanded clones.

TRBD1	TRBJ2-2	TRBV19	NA	CASSRQGRWELFF	TGTGCCAGTAGTAGACAGGGGCGGTGGGAGCTGTTTTTT
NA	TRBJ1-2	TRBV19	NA	CASSIGGQNDGYTF	TGTGCCAGTAGTATAGGCGGACAGAATGATGGCTACACCTTC
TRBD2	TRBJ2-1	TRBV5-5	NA	CASSLWEGLQFF	TGTGCCAGCAGCTTGTGGGAGGGCCTTCAGTTCTTC
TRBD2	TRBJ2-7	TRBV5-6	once	CASSQGGSSYEQYF	TGTGCCAGCAGCCAGGGCGGGAGCTCCTACGAGCAGTACTTC
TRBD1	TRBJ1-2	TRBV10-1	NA	CAGPGQVSYGYTF	TGCGCCGGCCCAGGACAGGTTAGCTATGGCTACACCTTC
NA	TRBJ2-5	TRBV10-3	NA	CAISGLQQETQYF	TGTGCCATCAGTGGACTTCAGCAAGAGACCCAGTACTTC
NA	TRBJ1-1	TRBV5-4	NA	CASSITGLKNTEAFF	TGTGCCAGCAGCATAACGGGACTCAAGAACACTGAAGCTTTCTTT
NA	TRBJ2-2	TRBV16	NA	CASSQQGSSGELFF	TGTGCCAGCAGCCAACAGGGAAGCTCCGGGGAGCTGTTTTTT
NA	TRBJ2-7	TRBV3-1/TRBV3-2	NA	CASSPSPDSYEQYF	TGTGCCAGCAGCCCAAGTCCAGACTCCTACGAGCAGTACTTC
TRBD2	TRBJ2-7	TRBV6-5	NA	CASSYIGRGLAIEQYF	TGTGCCAGCAGTTACATCGGCCGGGGACTAGCAATCGAGCAGTACTTC
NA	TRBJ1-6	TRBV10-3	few	CAGQGGDNSPLHF	TGTGCCGGCCAGGGTGGGGATAATTCACCCCTCCACTTT
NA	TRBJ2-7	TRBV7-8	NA	CASSLGPSDREREAPYEQYF	TGTGCCAGCAGCTTAGGCCCATCGGACAGGGAGCGGGAGGCTCCCTACGAGCAGTACTTC
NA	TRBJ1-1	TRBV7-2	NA	CASSSTPQGSNTEAFF	TGTGCCAGCAGCTCGACCCCTCAGGGGTCGAACACTGAAGCTTTCTTT
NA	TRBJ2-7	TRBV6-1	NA	CASSEASRVYEQYF	TGTGCCAGCAGTGAAGCGAGCAGGGTATACGAGCAGTACTTC
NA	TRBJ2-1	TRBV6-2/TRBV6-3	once	CASSYSLGGSYNEQFF	TGTGCCAGCAGTTACTCGCTAGGGGGCTCCTACAATGAGCAGTTCTTC
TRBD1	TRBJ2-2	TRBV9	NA	CASSAGGSGELFF	TGTGCCAGCAGCGCAGGGGGAAGCGGGGAGCTGTTTTTT
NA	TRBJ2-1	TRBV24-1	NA	CATSGPGEQFF	TGTGCCACCAGTGGTCCGGGTGAGCAGTTCTTC
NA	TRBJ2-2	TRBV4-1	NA	CASSQVPRNTGELFF	TGCGCCAGCAGCCAAGTTCCCAGGAACACCGGGGAGCTGTTTTTT
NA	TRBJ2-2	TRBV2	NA	CASSEDITGELFF	TGTGCCAGCAGTGAGGACATCACCGGGGAGCTGTTTTTT
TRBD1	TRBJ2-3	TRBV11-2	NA	CASSDTHRGRSTDTQYF	TGTGCCAGCAGCGATACCCACAGGGGAAGGAGCACAGATACGCAGTATTTT
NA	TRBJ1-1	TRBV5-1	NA	CASSWEGRAEAFF	TGCGCCAGCAGCTGGGAGGGCAGGGCGGAAGCTTTCTTT
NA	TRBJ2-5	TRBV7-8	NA	CASSFRHLQETQYF	TGTGCCAGCAGCTTTCGACACCTCCAAGAGACCCAGTACTTC
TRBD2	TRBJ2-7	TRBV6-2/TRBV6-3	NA	CASSPLATYEQYF	TGTGCCAGCAGTCCACTAGCGACCTACGAGCAGTACTTC
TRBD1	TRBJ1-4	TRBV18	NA	CASSPGTVEKLFF	TGTGCCAGCTCACCCGGGACAGTTGAAAAACTGTTTTTT
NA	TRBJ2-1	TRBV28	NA	CASSTGTASDEQFF	TGTGCCAGCAGCACCGGGACTGCTTCCGATGAGCAGTTCTTC
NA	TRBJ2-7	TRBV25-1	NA	CASSGGYEQYF	TGTGCCAGCAGTGGAGGATACGAGCAGTACTTC
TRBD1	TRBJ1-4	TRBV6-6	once	CASSYSPQGVNEKLFF	TGTGCCAGCAGTTACTCGCCACAGGGGGTTAATGAAAAACTGTTTTTT
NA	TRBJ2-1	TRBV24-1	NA	CATSDGTPTDEQFF	TGTGCCACCAGTGACGGGACACCTACCGATGAGCAGTTCTTC
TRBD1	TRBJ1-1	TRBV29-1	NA	CSVAAGTGGSNTEAFF	TGCAGCGTCGCGGCCGGGACAGGGGGATCGAACACTGAAGCTTTCTTT
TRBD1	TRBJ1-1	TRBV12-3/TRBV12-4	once	CASLRTGSTEAFF	TGTGCCAGCCTTCGGACAGGGTCAACTGAAGCTTTCTTT
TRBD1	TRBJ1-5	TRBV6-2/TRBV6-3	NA	CASSSIPGQNQPQHF	TGTGCCAGCAGTTCCATCCCGGGACAGAATCAGCCCCAGCATTTT
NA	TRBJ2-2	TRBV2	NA	CASSKIAANTGELFF	TGTGCCAGCTCGAAGATAGCGGCGAACACCGGGGAGCTGTTTTTT
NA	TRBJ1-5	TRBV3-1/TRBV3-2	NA	CASSQAGVGNQPQHF	TGTGCCAGCAGCCAAGCGGGAGTCGGGAACCAGCCCCAGCATTTT
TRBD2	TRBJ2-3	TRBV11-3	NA	CASSSHPGLGVTQYF	TGTGCCAGCAGCTCCCACCCGGGACTAGGCGTGACGCAGTATTTT
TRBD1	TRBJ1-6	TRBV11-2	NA	CASSPTYPTGAANSPLHF	TGTGCCAGCAGCCCTACCTACCCTACAGGGGCCGCTAATTCACCCCTCCACTTT
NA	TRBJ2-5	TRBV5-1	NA	CASSLDTGSETQYF	TGCGCCAGCAGCTTGGACACAGGATCAGAGACCCAGTACTTC
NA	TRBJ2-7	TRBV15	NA	CATSGSRGGEQYF	TGTGCCACCAGCGGCTCCCGAGGAGGCGAGCAGTACTTC
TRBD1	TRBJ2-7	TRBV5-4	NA	CASSLWQGAAYEQYF	TGTGCCAGCAGCTTGTGGCAGGGGGCAGCCTACGAGCAGTACTTC
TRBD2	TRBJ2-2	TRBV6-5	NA	CASTRSGVNTGELFF	TGTGCCAGCACCCGCAGCGGGGTGAACACCGGGGAGCTGTTTTTT
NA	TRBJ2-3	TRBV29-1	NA	CSVDGGRRRSTDTQYF	TGCAGCGTTGACGGTGGCCGACGGAGGAGCACAGATACGCAGTATTTT
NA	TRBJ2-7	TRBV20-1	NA	CSVPNRAEQYF	TGCAGTGTCCCAAACAGGGCCGAGCAGTACTTC
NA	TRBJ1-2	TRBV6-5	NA	CASSSARNYGYTF	TGTGCCAGCAGTTCAGCTAGGAACTATGGCTACACCTTC
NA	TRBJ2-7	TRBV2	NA	CASSRSSYEQYF	TGTGCCAGCAGTCGCAGCTCCTACGAGCAGTACTTC
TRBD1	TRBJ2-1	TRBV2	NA	CASSENRGDEQFF	TGTGCCAGCAGTGAAAACAGGGGCGATGAGCAGTTCTTC
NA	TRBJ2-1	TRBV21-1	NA	CASSRTRGPYFDTYNEQFF	TGTGCCAGCAGCAGAACCAGGGGGCCCTACTTCGATACCTACAATGAGCAGTTCTTC
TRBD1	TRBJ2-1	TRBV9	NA	CASSETGESYNEQFF	TGTGCCAGCAGTGAAACAGGGGAAAGCTACAATGAGCAGTTCTTC
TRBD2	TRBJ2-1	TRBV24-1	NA	CATSDVGIAGYNEQFF	TGTGCCACCAGTGATGTGGGAATAGCGGGATACAATGAGCAGTTCTTC